Shown below are 3 T cell receptor beta chains from a single sample sequenced in a study of CD8+CD57+ T cells in acquired aplastic anemia. Genomic DNA was employed as the template in profiling TCR beta VDJ and CDR3. TCRdb recomputed calls from the reads with MiXCR, one row per CDR3 protein. The sample records roughly 61,000 distinct CDR3 sequences, less than 65% being singletons. Material: sorted CD4+, CD8+, or CD8+CD57+ T cells (not recorded which) from PBMCs. The receptors stem from a human donor in good health, serving as a control.

The chain links TRBV15 to TRBJ2-3, with 9 positions matching TRBD2. CDR1 is LNHNV, CDR2 YYDKDF, per germline (reference sequence). The CDR3 has 19 amino acids. After removal of 3 bases from V and 4 bases from J, the junction contained 17 bases not matched to a gene. The CDR3 region is CATSSQVGGSGSISDTQYF. For the CDR3, the DNA is TGTGCCACCAGCAGCCAAGTAGGTGGTAGCGGGAGTATATCAGATACGCAGTATTTT.

Many counts were recorded for this clonotype. J is TRBJ1-2 and V is TRBV11-3; no firm D call. V was shortened by 0 bases and J by 7 bases, with 9 bases between the two germline ends. In germline, CDR1 is SGHNT, CDR2 YENEEA. The CDR3 runs to 13 residues. The CDR3 DNA follows: TGTGCCAGCAGCTTAGATGAGAGTTCTGGCTACACCTTC. Translating gives CASSLDESSGYTF.

The chain couples TRBV24-1 to TRBJ2-5; TRBD2 aligns across 14 bases. V lost 8 bases to trimming and J lost 5 bases; unmatched junction nucleotides: 3. The CDR3 loop spans 14 amino acids. The V gene's germline CDR1 is KGHDR and CDR2 SFDVKD. In DNA form, the CDR3 reads TGTGCCACCAAGAGACTAGCGGGAGGGGAGACCCAGTACTTC. This codes for CATKRLAGGETQYF.